This record covers a single T cell receptor beta chain. This clonotype was counted between two and nine times. Its recognized antigen is unknown. Per-base quality was not reported, and no clone a single base away is much larger than it. Donors were a few dozen systemically healthy Caucasian individuals from Russia aged about 6 to 100 years. Around 9.9 milliliters of peripheral blood were collected from each donor into EDTA-treated Vacutainer tubes. Ficoll-Paque density-gradient centrifugation was used to isolate PBMCs, with at least 6.5 million per sample. Trizol reagent was used to extract total RNA from PBMCs, with at least 5 micrograms per sample. For every donor, flow cytometry on a PBMC aliquot measured the percentage of naive CD45RAhigh/CD27high T cells. From V the trimming removes 5 bases and from J it removes 10 bases, while the gene matches leave 8 bases of the junction unaccounted for. The CDR3 starts with the cysteine, ends with the phenylalanine, and has 15 residues. Only the CDR3 DNA stays, 45 bases, in frame from base 1. The germline V gene yields SGHTA for CDR1 and FQGNSA for CDR2.

The data were obtained in a study of blood T cells in healthy people across ages (dated by TCRdb to 2015 to 2017). At the level of the whole study: Template switching captured roughly one uniquely barcoded TCR beta cDNA molecule per two T cells in model experiments. Two additional independent replicas of 1 million unique cDNA reads from the same blood draw were analyzed for two donors (one aged 18 to 30 and one aged 80 or older). To avoid experimental bias, donors of different ages were spread randomly across the sequencing lanes. Four age groups were formed from the donors: young (average around 15 years), middle-aged (less than 40), aged (approximately 60) and long-lived (more than 75). Using deep sequencing normalized with unique cDNA molecular identifiers, the study measured how TCR beta repertoire diversity changes with age. Overall study results and their limits: Compared with the aged group, the long-lived group had more naive CD4+ T cells, fewer expanded clones and increased TCR diversity, suggesting age selection. Total diversity estimates from one million sequenced T cells were considered lower bounds and underestimates. As age increased, observed TCR beta diversity per million T cells dropped in a roughly linear way, and a significant reduction was already evident by age 40. Donor CMV infection status was unknown, potentially confounding age-related changes in expanded clonotypes. There was a strong correlation between observed TCR beta diversity and the percentage of naive T cells measured by flow cytometry. Conclusive comparison of naive and antigen-experienced compartments was prevented by the profiling of bulk unsorted PBMCs.

Library preparation used 5' RACE. Sequencer: Illumina HiSeq 2500. A second about 7 to 11 cycle PCR used a sample-barcoded 5' primer and a J-beta primer mix. Each TCR beta cDNA molecule received a unique molecular identifier from a template-switch 5' adaptor carrying 12 random nucleotides. Each sample yielded at least 3 million CDR3-containing paired-end reads. The Mint cDNA synthesis kit, primed by a TRBC-specific oligonucleotide, was used to synthesize first-strand cDNA from all RNA. Following uracil-DNA glycosylase treatment, a first 18-cycle PCR with universal primers M1SS and BC2_uni_R was performed on all cDNA. Per the source publication's procedure: Normalization of each sample was performed by random selection of 1 million high-quality reads, each carrying a distinct molecular identifier. Instead of being binned into consensus sequences, reads that shared molecular identifiers were thrown out. MiTCR, set to a Q25 quality threshold and the strictest error-elimination algorithm, was used for CDR3 identification, clonotype clustering and error correction. A nonparametric unseen species model with Euler transformation was used to estimate lower-bound total TCR beta diversity. TCRdb trimmed the raw reads at Q25, called clones with MiXCR and kept productive beta chains. Records with the same CDR3 protein are collapsed into one entry carrying the most frequent genes and DNA. These V and J calls originate from TCRdb's pipeline instead of the authors' own analysis. This sample comprises about 1.4 million distinct CDR3 sequences, around 55% of them detected only once. The top ten hold roughly 7% of the sample.

The source of this sequence is a young man in good health. Sequenced: blood. The chain is encoded by TRBV7-2 joined to TRBJ1-6, with TRBD1 matching 10 junction bases. The CDR3 region reads CASSIRQGAGSPLHF. The nucleotide sequence reads as follows: TGTGCCAGCAGCATAAGACAGGGGGCTGGCTCACCCCTCCACTTT.